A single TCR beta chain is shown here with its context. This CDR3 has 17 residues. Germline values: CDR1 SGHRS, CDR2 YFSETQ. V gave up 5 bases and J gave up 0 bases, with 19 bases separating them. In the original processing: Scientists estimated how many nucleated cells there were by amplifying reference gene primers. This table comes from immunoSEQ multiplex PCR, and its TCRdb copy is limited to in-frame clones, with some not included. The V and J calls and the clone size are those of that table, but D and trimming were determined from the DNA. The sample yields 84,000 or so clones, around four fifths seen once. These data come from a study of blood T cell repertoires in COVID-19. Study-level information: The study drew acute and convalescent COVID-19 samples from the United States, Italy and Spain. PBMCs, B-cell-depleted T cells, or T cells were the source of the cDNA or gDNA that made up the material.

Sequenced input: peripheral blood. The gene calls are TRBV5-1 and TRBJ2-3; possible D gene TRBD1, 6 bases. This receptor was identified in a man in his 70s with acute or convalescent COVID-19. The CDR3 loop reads CASSYTSGALSTDTQYF. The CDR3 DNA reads TGCGCCAGCAGTTATACTTCAGGGGCTCTTAGCACAGATACGCAGTATTTT.